Below are 32 T cell receptor beta chains sequenced from a single sample in a study of T cell clonality in common variable immunodeficiency. Study-level points and caveats: Common variable immunodeficiency TCR beta sequences reportedly had fewer deletions and N-nucleotide insertions.

These receptors are not linked to any known antigen. Produced via immunoSEQ multiplex PCR; TCRdb's table is partial and in-frame only. This sample comprises roughly 30,000 clones, none seen once only. The sample consisted of peripheral blood mononuclear cells. These TCRs come from a human donor with common variable immunodeficiency.

At least ten counts were recorded for this clone. Read data end 3 residues before the CDR3 end; the end is taken from the germline J gene. This chain links TRBV19 with TRBJ1-1; TRBD1 is a possible D gene (6 bases). Germline V lookup: CDR1 LNHDA, CDR2 SQIVND (reference sequence). This CDR3 region has 15 residues. The V and J ends lost 7 bases and 5 bases respectively, with 20 bases between them. CDR3: CASIGGEGGGTEAFF. CDR3 DNA (partial): TGTGCCAGTATTGGTGGAGAGGGAGGGGGTACTGAA.

As to this clone: The read ends 3 residues early relative to the CDR3; the germline J gene fills the gap. The chain employs TRBV18 and TRBJ1-4; 8 nucleotides match TRBD1. CDR3 length equals 16 residues. CDR1 is KGHSH and CDR2 is LQKENI in the germline V gene. The V gene end was trimmed by 5 bases and the J gene end by 1 base; junction bases not matched to a gene: 6. The covered CDR3 bases are TGTGCCAGCTCATCCATAACAGGGGGAACTAATGAAAAA. Its protein is CASSSITGGTNEK. The entire CDR3 is CASSSITGGTNEKLFF.

This clone was seen ten or more times. The read ends 3 residues before the CDR3 terminus; that terminus is restored from the germline J gene. V gene TRBV6-2 or TRBV6-3 combines with J gene TRBJ2-3; 9 bases line up with TRBD1. Losses at the gene ends were 6 bases for V and 8 bases for J; bases not matched to a gene: 6. Per the germline V gene, CDR1 is MNHEY and CDR2 is SVGEGT. This CDR3 is 13 amino acids long. The sequenced part of the CDR3 DNA is TGTGCCAGCAGCCTCGAGGACAGGGGTACG. It codes for CASSLEDRGT. The whole CDR3 protein is CASSLEDRGTQYF.

This clone was seen many times. The observed sequence ends 3 residues before the CDR3 terminus, with the missing tail filled in from the germline J gene. The chain joins TRBV7-2 to TRBJ2-1; D may be TRBD2 (6 bases). The CDR3 has 15 amino acids. Trimming took off 4 bases at V and 9 bases at J, with 19 bases between the two ends. Germline CDR1 SGHTA, CDR2 FQGNSA. CDR3 bases read: TGTGCCAGCAGCTACCGGGACTCCGGTTGGCGTGAG. Protein: CASSYRDSGWRE. The complete CDR3 reads CASSYRDSGWREQFF. The variable domain in full, completed from reference TRBV7-2 and TRBJ2-1, reads GAGVSQSPSNKVTEKGKDVELRCDPISGHTALYWYRQSLGQGLEFLIYFQGNSAPDKSGLPSDRFSAERTGGSVSTLTIQRTQQEDSAVYLCASSYRDSGWREQFFGPGTRLTVL.

Note on this clone: The CDR3 is cut off 3 residues early in the read; its end comes from the germline J gene. This rearrangement joins TRBV30 to TRBJ2-7, with 9 bases lining up with TRBD2. Looked up from germline, CDR1 is GTSNPN and CDR2 is SVGIG (reference sequence). This CDR3 region has 14 residues. V shed 3 bases, J shed 0 bases, and the junction held 3 bases outside the gene matches. CDR3 DNA (partial): TGTGCCTGGAGCCTAGCGGGGAGCTCCTACGAG. Encoded protein: CAWSLAGSSYE. From start to end, the CDR3 is CAWSLAGSSYEQYF. The whole variable domain, filled in from reference TRBV30 and TRBJ2-7, reads SQTIHQWPATLVQPVGSPLSLECTVEGTSNPNLYWYRQAAGRGLQLLFYSVGIGQISSEVPQNLSASRPQDRQFILSSKKLLLSDSGFYLCAWSLAGSSYEQYFGPGTRLTVT.

This clone occurred a few times. CDR3 DNA, as far as it was read: TGTGCCAGCAGCTTACCATCTACACCC. It encodes CASSLPSTP. The CDR3 reads in full as CASSLPSTPLHF. This rearrangement joins TRBV7-9 to TRBJ1-6, with D uncertain. The CDR3 goes on 3 residues after the read ends, and that part is filled in from the germline J gene. CDR1 and CDR2 from the germline V gene are SEHNR and FQNEAQ (reference sequence). Trimming pared 2 bases from V and 11 bases from J, leaving 7 bases between. The CDR3 consists of 12 residues.

Concerning this clone itself: The read ends 3 residues early relative to the CDR3; the germline J gene fills the gap. The chain employs TRBV10-3 and TRBJ2-7; 11 bases are shared with TRBD2. V trimming: 11 bases; J trimming: 5 bases; junction bases outside the gene matches: 5. Germline CDR1 is ENHRY and CDR2 is SYGVKD. This CDR3 region has 12 residues. CDR3 protein: CAATSGGHEQYF. Incomplete CDR3 DNA: TGTGCCGCAACTAGCGGGGGCCACGAG.

This clone came up a few times. Sequencing ends 3 residues short of the CDR3 end; the germline J gene provides the rest. V gene TRBV7-9 combines with J gene TRBJ2-7; possible D gene TRBD1, 6 bases. CDR1 SEHNR and CDR2 FQNEAQ come from the germline V gene (reference sequence). Between the trimmed V and J ends, which lost 4 bases and 3 bases, there was a span of 16 bases. This CDR3 has 15 residues. The CDR3 sequence: CASSSSRGIFYEQYF. The part of the CDR3 DNA that was read is TGTGCCAGCAGCTCGTCGAGGGGGATTTTCTACGAG.

This clone appeared a few times. Sequencing ends 3 residues short of the CDR3 end; the germline J gene provides the rest. The chain couples TRBV7-7 to TRBJ2-5, with 9 bases lining up with TRBD1. The CDR3 is made up of 15 amino acids. With 1 base clipped from V and 7 bases from J, the junction kept 7 bases outside the gene matches. CDR1 is SSHAT and CDR2 is FNYEAQ in the germline V gene (reference sequence). The CDR3 reads CASSLGQGDVGTQYF. The covered CDR3 bases are TGTGCCAGCAGCTTAGGACAGGGGGATGTCGGGACC.

This clone came up a few times. Sequencing ends 3 residues short of the CDR3 end; the germline J gene provides the rest. The rearrangement links TRBV19 to TRBJ1-1, with D unclear. Trimming left V 5 bases short and J 2 bases short, with 9 bases between. Germline loops: CDR1 LNHDA, CDR2 SQIVND (reference sequence). The CDR3 has 13 residues. Incomplete CDR3 DNA: TGTGCCAGTAGTTTGGCGGTAAACACTGAA. Amino acids: CASSLAVNTE. The full CDR3 reads CASSLAVNTEAFF.

This clone was observed a handful of times. The sequenced part of the CDR3 DNA is TGTGCCTGGGACCGGGACAGGGGGGACAATGAG. Residues: CAWDRDRGDNE. The full CDR3 reads CAWDRDRGDNEQFF. This chain links TRBV30 with TRBJ2-1, with TRBD1 matching over 11 bases. The read gets to within 3 residues of the CDR3 end, and the germline J gene fills in the rest. Losses at the gene ends were 5 bases for V and 5 bases for J; bases not matched to a gene: 5. Germline CDR1 is GTSNPN and CDR2 is SVGIG (reference sequence). The CDR3 contains 14 residues. The full variable domain, with the rest looked up from reference TRBV30 and TRBJ2-1, is SQTIHQWPATLVQPVGSPLSLECTVEGTSNPNLYWYRQAAGRGLQLLFYSVGIGQISSEVPQNLSASRPQDRQFILSSKKLLLSDSGFYLCAWDRDRGDNEQFFGPGTRLTVL.

At least ten counts were recorded for this clone. The read halts 3 residues ahead of the CDR3 end, with the missing end drawn from the germline J gene. V and J are TRBV19 and TRBJ2-3; possible D gene TRBD1, 5 bases. The V end lost 6 bases, the J end lost 0 bases, and 13 bases lay between the germline ends. CDR3 length equals 15 residues. Germline V gene data show CDR1 as LNHDA and CDR2 as SQIVND (reference sequence). The CDR3 protein is CASSSSGSSTDTQYF. The CDR3 bases that were read are TGTGCCAGTAGCTCTTCAGGGTCGAGCACAGATACG.

This clone was counted between two and nine times. The read ends 3 residues early relative to the CDR3; the germline J gene fills the gap. The chain joins TRBV6-2 or TRBV6-3 to TRBJ1-3; TRBD1 matches at 8 bases. The CDR3 runs to 17 residues. The germline gives CDR1 MNHEY, CDR2 SVGEGT. V dropped 7 bases and J dropped 2; count of bases not matched to a gene: 13. The part of the CDR3 DNA that was read is TGTGCCAGCACCCGCTTCACGGGACAGGTGGCTGGAAACACC. Amino acid sequence: CASTRFTGQVAGNT. The whole CDR3 protein is CASTRFTGQVAGNTIYF.

This clone was detected a few times. From the germline J gene comes the end of the CDR3, since the read stops 3 residues before it. This rearrangement joins TRBV7-3 to TRBJ2-3, with D unresolved. V was clipped by 5 bases and J by 3 bases, with 15 bases between them. The CDR3 covers 15 residues. CDR1 is SGHTA, CDR2 FQGTGA, per germline. The CDR3 DNA, read in part, is TGTGCCAGCAGCAAAAAGGTGGCCGAAACAGATACG. Translated, it gives CASSKKVAETDT. The full CDR3 is CASSKKVAETDTQYF. The variable domain in full, completed from reference TRBV7-3 and TRBJ2-3, reads GAGVSQTPSNKVTEKGKYVELRCDPISGHTALYWYRQSLGQGPEFLIYFQGTGAADDSGLPNDRFFAVRPEGSVSTLKIQRTERGDSAVYLCASSKKVAETDTQYFGPGTRLTVL.

This clone was seen more than once but under ten times. With the read ending 3 residues before the CDR3 end, the germline J gene is used to fill in that end. This chain links TRBV7-9 with TRBJ1-6; D is unclear. The CDR3 runs to 12 residues. Germline-derived CDR1 and CDR2 are SEHNR and FQNEAQ (reference sequence). Between the trimmed V and J ends, which lost 8 bases and 9 bases, there was a span of 11 bases. Incomplete CDR3 DNA: TGTGCCAGCCAAAAACTCTCTTCACCC. Residues: CASQKLSSP. The full CDR3 protein is CASQKLSSPLHF.

On this clone itself: The CDR3 extends 3 residues past the end of the read, so its final part is completed from the germline J gene. The J gene is TRBJ2-1, the V gene TRBV18; TRBD1 matches 9 bases. The CDR3 sequence is 15 residues long. Germline assignment: CDR1 KGHSH and CDR2 LQKENI. J was trimmed by 5 bases and V by 0 bases; bases with no gene match: 2. The CDR3 reads CASSPPTGGHNEQFF. The part of the CDR3 DNA that was read is TGTGCCAGCTCACCACCGACAGGGGGGCACAATGAG.

This clone was detected ten times or more. The CDR3 sequence is CAWSPLTGSSYNEQFF. Partial CDR3 DNA: TGTGCCTGGAGTCCCCTGACAGGGAGCTCCTACAATGAG. This chain links TRBV30 with TRBJ2-1, with 7 bases matching TRBD1. The read halts 3 residues ahead of the CDR3 end, with the missing end drawn from the germline J gene. The germline V gene has CDR1 GTSNPN and CDR2 SVGIG (reference sequence). Unmatched junction bases numbered 7, after V lost 2 bases and J lost 0 bases. The CDR3 runs to 16 residues.

This clone was counted many times. With the read ending 3 residues before the CDR3 end, the germline J gene is used to fill in that end. The chain uses TRBV18 and TRBJ2-3; 13 bases are a match to TRBD2. V shed 1 base and J 3 bases; nucleotides not matched to a gene: 7. In germline, CDR1 is KGHSH, CDR2 LQKENI. The CDR3 is made up of 18 amino acids. CDR3 in amino acids: CASSPRTSGGRGTDTQYF. CDR3 bases read: TGTGCCAGCTCACCACGGACTAGCGGGGGCAGGGGAACAGATACG.

This clone is categorized as medium-sized. The observed sequence ends 3 residues before the CDR3 terminus, with the missing tail filled in from the germline J gene. The same CDR3 can be traced to other DNA sequences in this sample. The chain employs TRBV18 and TRBJ1-1; D call uncertain. The germline V and J ends were trimmed by 3 bases and 0 bases, with 14 bases remaining between them. This CDR3 has 16 amino acids. Per the germline V gene, CDR1 is KGHSH and CDR2 is LQKENI. CDR3 residues: CASSPPLQRMNTEAFF. The sequenced CDR3 bases are TGTGCCAGCTCACCGCCCTTACAGAGAATGAACACTGAA.

This clone was seen only a few times. Read data end 3 residues before the CDR3 end; the end is taken from the germline J gene. The chain carries TRBV7-2 and TRBJ1-6; D is unclear. Deletions cut 7 bases from V and 2 bases from J, with 12 bases between. CDR3 length: 15 amino acids. CDR1 and CDR2 from the germline V gene are SGHTA and FQGNSA. CDR3 region: CASNKWLAYNSPLHF. The covered CDR3 bases are TGTGCCAGCAATAAGTGGTTAGCCTATAATTCACCC.

The table lists this clone with a few counts. The read falls 3 residues short of the CDR3 end, and the missing part is taken from the germline J gene. The rearrangement joins TRBV19 to TRBJ2-3; 9 nucleotides match TRBD2. CDR1 and CDR2 (germline): LNHDA, SQIVND (reference sequence). V shed 4 bases and J 4 bases; nucleotides not matched to a gene: 3. The CDR3 spans 14 residues. CDR3 DNA, as far as it was read: TGTGCCAGTAGTAGCGGGGGGGGCGCAGATACG. The encoded protein is CASSSGGGADT. The entire CDR3 protein is CASSSGGGADTQYF.

Ten or more counts support this clone. The CDR3 goes on 3 residues after the read ends, and that part is filled in from the germline J gene. The chain uses TRBV10-3 and TRBJ2-3; the D gene is possibly TRBD2 (5 bases). The CDR3 loop spans 13 amino acids. CDR1 and CDR2 from the germline V gene are ENHRY and SYGVKD. Deletions cut 7 bases from V and 5 bases from J, with 13 bases between. CDR3 amino acids: CAIKLGSEDTQYF. CDR3 DNA, as far as it was read: TGTGCCATCAAGTTGGGTAGCGAAGATACG.

This clone was seen only a few times. Sequencing ends 3 residues short of the CDR3 end; the germline J gene provides the rest. This chain links TRBV18 with TRBJ2-1; perhaps TRBD1 as D (5 bases). V was pared by 2 bases and J by 0 bases, with 14 bases between. CDR3 length equals 17 residues. In germline, CDR1 is KGHSH, CDR2 LQKENI. This CDR3 reads CASSPTTGLSSYNEQFF. The sequenced part of the CDR3 DNA is TGTGCCAGCTCACCAACAACAGGCCTTAGCTCCTACAATGAG.

This clone was observed a few times. The sequenced part of the CDR3 DNA is TGTGCCAGCAGTGACGTGGGAACGGGGGTGGATACG. It yields the protein CASSDVGTGVDT. The whole CDR3 sequence is CASSDVGTGVDTQYF. This rearrangement joins TRBV6-4 to TRBJ2-3; possibly TRBD2 for D (6 bases). The read is 3 residues too short to cover the CDR3 end, so that end is filled in from the germline J gene. CDR3 length: 15 residues. Germline V gene lookup returns CDR1 MRHNA and CDR2 SNTAGT. Trimming pared 2 bases from V and 6 bases from J, leaving 15 bases between.

This clone was detected many times. The read falls 3 residues short of the CDR3 end, and the missing part is taken from the germline J gene. The V and J genes are TRBV30 and TRBJ1-6; 10 bases fit TRBD1. The germline V gene has CDR1 GTSNPN and CDR2 SVGIG (reference sequence). V lost 1 base, J lost 9 bases, and 6 bases stayed unmatched. The CDR3 loop spans 15 amino acids. CDR3 DNA (partial): TGTGCCTGGAGTGACGCGGGACAGGGGAGTTCACCC. This gives the protein CAWSDAGQGSSP. The complete CDR3 sequence is CAWSDAGQGSSPLHF.

On this clone: The read gets to within 3 residues of the CDR3 end, and the germline J gene fills in the rest. Other DNA sequences in this sample translate to the same CDR3. This chain joins TRBV2 and TRBJ2-1; unclear D gene. The CDR3 has 13 amino acids. With 8 bases removed from V and 5 bases from J, the gap between germline ends came to 13 bases. Germline CDR1 and CDR2: SNHLY and FYNNEI. The sequenced CDR3 bases are TGTGCCAGCCTGGTGTTCCGGGACAATGAG. It is translated as CASLVFRDNE. The complete CDR3 sequence is CASLVFRDNEQFF.

This clone has a count of ten or more. The CDR3 end falls 3 residues outside the read, so it is completed with the germline J gene. The chain combines TRBV2 with TRBJ1-5; TRBD1 matches at 7 bases. The germline V gene has CDR1 SNHLY and CDR2 FYNNEI. This CDR3 contains 15 residues. Trimming removed 4 bases from V and 4 bases from J; junction bases left unmatched: 7. The CDR3 sequence is CASSATRTGNQPQHF. CDR3 DNA (partial): TGTGCCAGCAGTGCCACTAGGACAGGTAATCAGCCC.

Notes on this clone: The sequenced fragment ends 3 residues before the CDR3 boundary, so the rest is inferred from the germline J gene. The chain is built from TRBV6-2 or TRBV6-3 and TRBJ2-1; tentatively, D is TRBD1 (6 bases). The CDR3 is 15 amino acids. Per the germline V gene, CDR1 is MNHEY and CDR2 is SVGEGT. Trimming took 3 bases from V and 6 from J, leaving 15 bases between them. The sequenced CDR3 bases are TGTGCCAGCAGTTATTCCCCGGACAGTAGCAATGAG. Its protein product is CASSYSPDSSNE. In full, the CDR3 reads CASSYSPDSSNEQFF.

This clone was detected a few times. Sequencing ends 3 residues short of the CDR3 end; the germline J gene provides the rest. This chain links TRBV7-8 with TRBJ2-7, with 13 bases matching TRBD2. The trim removed 5 bases at V and 0 bases at J, leaving 10 bases unmatched. The CDR3 loop spans 18 amino acids. Germline CDR1 reads SGHVS; CDR2 reads FQNEAQ. Here the CDR3 reads CASSLETGLAGPSYEQYF. Partial CDR3 DNA: TGTGCCAGCAGCCTCGAAACGGGACTAGCGGGGCCCTCCTACGAG.

By sample share, this clone is medium-sized (0.01 to 0.1%). The DNA read from the CDR3 is TGTGCCAGTAGTGTCGACAGTTACAATGAG. Its protein is CASSVDSYNE. The whole CDR3 protein reads CASSVDSYNEQFF. V is TRBV19 and J is TRBJ2-1; possible D gene TRBD1, 5 bases. The CDR3 is cut off 3 residues early in the read; its end comes from the germline J gene. Trimming pared 5 bases from V and 4 bases from J, leaving 9 bases between. From germline, CDR1 is LNHDA and CDR2 SQIVND (reference sequence). The CDR3 totals 13 residues.

A note on this clone: The CDR3 end is not reached by the read, which stops 3 residues before it; the germline J gene fills it in. The genes are TRBV11-3 and TRBJ2-1; D is ambiguous. Germline V gene data show CDR1 as SGHNT and CDR2 as YENEEA. CDR3 size: 15 residues. V lost 5 bases and J 2 bases, leaving 13 bases between the germline ends. The covered CDR3 bases are TGTGCCAGCAGCCCAGGATCCCTAACCTACAATGAG. It yields the protein CASSPGSLTYNE. The whole CDR3 protein is CASSPGSLTYNEQFF.

At least ten counts were recorded for this clone. The missing CDR3 end, 3 residues past where the read stops, is filled in from the germline J gene. The rearrangement uses TRBV7-9 and TRBJ2-3, with 7 positions matching TRBD2. Germline V gives CDR1 SEHNR, CDR2 FQNEAQ (reference sequence). Trimming took 6 bases from V and 2 from J; bases not matched to a gene: 5. The CDR3 covers 14 residues. CDR3 sequence: CASSASGYTDTQYF. The sequenced CDR3 bases are TGTGCCAGCAGTGCTAGCGGATACACAGATACG.